The clone carrying this TCR beta chain was recorded only once. Here immunoSEQ multiplex PCR was the method, and the copy in TCRdb shows in-frame clones only, minus some. This table holds about 52,000 clones, approximately 92% found once. This sample is part of a study of T cell changes during pregnancy in multiple sclerosis. Deletions cut 1 base from V and 3 bases from J, with 10 bases between. The length of the CDR3 is 14 residues. Germline V lookup: CDR1 SGHAT, CDR2 FQNNGV. This clonotype was sampled from a female donor with multiple sclerosis, enrolled in a pregnancy study. The source was CD4+ T cells from peripheral blood mononuclear cells, collected in the third trimester of pregnancy. This sequence joins TRBV11-2 and TRBJ2-7; the D gene is possibly TRBD1 (5 bases). The CDR3 reads CASSLVQDHYEQYF. In nucleotides, the CDR3 is TGTGCCAGCAGCTTAGTACAGGACCACTACGAGCAGTACTTC.